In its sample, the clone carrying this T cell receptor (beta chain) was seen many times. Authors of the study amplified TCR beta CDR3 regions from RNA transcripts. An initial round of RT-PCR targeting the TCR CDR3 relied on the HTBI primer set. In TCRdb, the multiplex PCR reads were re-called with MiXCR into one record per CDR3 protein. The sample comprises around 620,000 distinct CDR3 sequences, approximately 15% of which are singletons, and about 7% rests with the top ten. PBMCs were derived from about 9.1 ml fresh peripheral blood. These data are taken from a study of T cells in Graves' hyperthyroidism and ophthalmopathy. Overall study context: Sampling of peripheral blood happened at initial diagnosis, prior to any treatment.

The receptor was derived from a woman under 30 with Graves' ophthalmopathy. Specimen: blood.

The CDR3 DNA reads as TGTGCCAGCAGCTTTATACAGGGGGCAAAACTGTTTTTT. Its translation: CASSFIQGAKLFF. The chain joins TRBV7-8 to TRBJ1-4; 9 nucleotides match TRBD1. Germline V lookup: CDR1 SGHVS, CDR2 FQNEAQ. J was trimmed by 10 bases and V by 3 bases; bases with no gene match: 3. The CDR3 has 13 residues.